The present TCR beta chain was sequenced within a study of blood T cell repertoires in COVID-19. Looking at the study overall: The United States, Italy and Spain supplied acute and convalescent COVID-19 samples.

Libraries were prepared by immunoSEQ multiplex PCR; TCRdb keeps only in-frame clonotypes and omits some of them. In the table there are about 70,000 clones, around 84% of which are singletons. The receptor was derived from a woman between 65 and 79 years old with acute or convalescent COVID-19. The material sequenced was peripheral blood.

This CDR3 is CASSLDGGVSTEAFF. CDR3 bases: TGCGCCAGCAGCTTGGATGGAGGGGTGAGCACTGAAGCTTTCTTT. V gene TRBV5-1 combines with J gene TRBJ1-1, with D maybe TRBD1 (5 bases). V lost 0 bases to trimming and J lost 4 bases, with 13 bases between them. This CDR3 is 15 amino acids long. Germline values: CDR1 SGHRS, CDR2 YFSETQ.